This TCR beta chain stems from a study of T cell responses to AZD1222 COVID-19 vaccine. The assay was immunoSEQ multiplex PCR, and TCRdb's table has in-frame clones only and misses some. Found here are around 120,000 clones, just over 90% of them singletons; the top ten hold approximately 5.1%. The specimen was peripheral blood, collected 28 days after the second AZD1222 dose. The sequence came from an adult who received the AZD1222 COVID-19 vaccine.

Here the CDR3 reads CAISEAVSRSTGELFF. For the CDR3, the DNA is TGTGCCATCAGTGAGGCCGTCAGTAGGAGCACCGGGGAGCTGTTTTTT. The V call is TRBV10-3, the J call TRBJ2-2; D ambiguous. The CDR3 length is 16 residues. Trimming took off 2 bases at V and 4 bases at J, with 14 bases between the two ends. The germline V gene encodes CDR1 ENHRY and CDR2 SYGVKD.